This T cell receptor (beta chain) derives from a study of response to subunit inactivated influenza vaccine. TCRdb re-analysed the RT-PCR reads in MiXCR, keeping a single row per CDR3 protein. The table shows 600,000 to 850,000 distinct CDR3 sequences, with 12% to 15% occurring only once. There are 15 residues in the CDR3. Deletions cut 10 bases from V and 0 bases from J, with 17 bases between. V usage is TRBV12-3 or TRBV12-4 and J usage is TRBJ2-3; no reliable D call. This receptor was obtained from a man in his fifties who received an inactivated influenza vaccine. This specimen consisted of PBMCs from blood, obtained roughly 15 days before vaccination. The CDR3 sequence: CAISSLATSTDTQYF. The CDR3, as DNA: TGTGCCATCTCTTCCCTGGCGACTAGCACAGATACGCAGTATTTT.